This section outlines one TCR beta chain sequence together with its context. This record comes from a study of blood T cell repertoires in COVID-19. TCRdb's copy holds only in-frame clones and misses some; the assay was immunoSEQ multiplex PCR. The sample shows more than 150,000 clones, roughly 79% of them seen only once. This sequence was found in an elderly woman with COVID-19, enrolled during active disease. Sequencing input: peripheral blood.

The CDR3 DNA follows: TGTGCCAGCAGCTCAGCCTCTGAACGGGAGACCTACGAGCAGTACTTC. It encodes CASSSASERETYEQYF. J is TRBJ2-7 and V is TRBV7-9, with D possibly being TRBD2 (6 bases). V lost 4 bases and J lost 2, with 18 bases in between. There are 16 residues in the CDR3. The germline gives CDR1 SEHNR, CDR2 FQNEAQ (reference sequence).